This T cell receptor beta chain was recorded in a study of control samples from healthy donors and cancer patients. Looked up from germline, CDR1 is SGHVS and CDR2 is FQNEAQ. The CDR3 runs 20 residues. With V trimmed by 2 bases and J by 4 bases, 20 bases remained unmatched. Profiled with immunoSEQ multiplex PCR; TCRdb holds only in-frame clones, not every one. The sample lists about 130,000 clones; roughly 90% were seen once. This receptor was taken from a man aged 40-50 years in good health. Sequenced sample: blood. The chain carries TRBV7-8 and TRBJ1-3, with 7 bases matching TRBD1. CDR3 nucleotides: TGTGCCAGCAGCTTAACCTGGAGACAGGGACTCCGTGGTTGGGGAAACACCATATATTTT. Protein product: CASSLTWRQGLRGWGNTIYF. The whole variable domain, remainder taken from reference TRBV7-8 and TRBJ1-3, is GAGVSQSPRYKVAKRGQDVALRCDPISGHVSLFWYQQALGQGPEFLTYFQNEAQLDKSGLPSDRFFAERPEGSVSTLKIQRTQQEDSAVYLCASSLTWRQGLRGWGNTIYFGEGSWLTVV.